This record concerns one TCR beta chain sequence. Clones were read by immunoSEQ multiplex PCR, and TCRdb kept only the in-frame ones, dropping some. This repertoire shows tens of thousands of clones, over 85% found once; its top ten account for 0.25%. The record originates from a study of technical replicates of blood from four donors. The CDR3 length is 15 residues. The V gene lost 1 base and the J gene lost 2 bases, with 9 bases spanning the gap. Germline CDR1 is MGHRA and CDR2 is YSYEKL. The origin of this receptor is a human donor in good health. The sequenced sample consisted of T cells isolated from PBMCs. The V gene is TRBV4-1, the J gene TRBJ1-3; D gene ambiguous. The CDR3 region has the DNA TGCGCCAGCAGCCAAGGACACGGTCCTGGAAACACCATATATTTT. This codes for CASSQGHGPGNTIYF.